One sample yielded the 10 T cell receptor beta chains listed below, sequenced in a study of T cell responses to AZD1222 COVID-19 vaccine. Generated by immunoSEQ multiplex PCR, the TCRdb table keeps only in-frame clones and is missing some. The sample contains some 80,000 clones, more than 80% of which appear only once. The source material was peripheral blood, sampled on day 0 of AZD1222 vaccination. The receptors were sampled from an adult in good health.

The DNA for the CDR3 is TGCGCCAGCAGGAGGGACACTTCCTACGAGCAGTACTTC. Amino acid sequence: CASRRDTSYEQYF. The V and J genes are TRBV5-1 and TRBJ2-7, with D possibly being TRBD1 (6 bases). The germline V gene encodes CDR1 SGHRS and CDR2 YFSETQ. This CDR3 has 13 amino acids. The V end lost 5 bases, the J end lost 1 base, and 10 bases lay between the germline ends. Full variable domain (outside the CDR3, taken from reference TRBV5-1 and TRBJ2-7): KAGVTQTPRYLIKTRGQQVTLSCSPISGHRSVSWYQQTPGQGLQFLFEYFSETQRNKGNFPGRFSGRQFSNSRSEMNVSTLELGDSALYLCASRRDTSYEQYFGPGTRLTVT.

V gene TRBV5-8 combines with J gene TRBJ1-5; D ambiguous. The CDR3 sequence is 16 residues long. The V gene lost 0 bases and the J gene lost 0 bases, with 10 bases spanning the gap. CDR1 is SGHTS and CDR2 is YDEGEE in the germline V gene. CDR3 in DNA: TGTGCCAGCAGCTTGGAAATCGGGAGTAGCAATCAGCCCCAGCATTTT. Translating it yields CASSLEIGSSNQPQHF. Complete variable domain (other parts from reference TRBV5-8 and TRBJ1-5): EAGVTQSPTHLIKTRGQQATLRCSPISGHTSVYWYQQALGLGLQFLLWYDEGEERNRGNFPPRFSGRQFPNYSSELNVNALELEDSALYLCASSLEIGSSNQPQHFGDGTRLSIL.

The J gene is TRBJ2-2, the V gene TRBV9; 7 bases fit TRBD2. Per germline, CDR1 SGDLS and CDR2 YYNGEE. The CDR3 loop spans 16 amino acids. J was trimmed by 3 bases and V by 0 bases; bases with no gene match: 5. This CDR3 is CASSVAGGGYTGELFF. CDR3 sequence (DNA): TGTGCCAGCAGCGTAGCTGGCGGGGGTTACACCGGGGAGCTGTTTTTT.

This chain links TRBV25-1 with TRBJ1-2, with D perhaps TRBD1 (5 bases). This CDR3 contains 16 residues. V lost 4 bases to trimming and J lost 3 bases, with 18 bases between them. The germline V gene encodes CDR1 MGHDK and CDR2 SYGVNS. The CDR3 DNA sequence: TGTGCCAGCAGTGCCCGGGACGGACGGAACTACTATGGCTACACCTTC. Its protein product is CASSARDGRNYYGYTF.

The CDR3 here is CASSSGTYQPQHF. The DNA for the CDR3 is TGTGCCAGCAGTTCGGGCACATATCAGCCCCAGCATTTT. This chain connects TRBV28 to TRBJ1-5; no clear D. V lost 4 bases, J lost 5 bases, and 9 bases lay in between. Germline CDR1 MDHEN, CDR2 SYDVKM. The CDR3 is 13 residues long. Based on the CDR3 plus reference TRBV28 and TRBJ1-5, the full variable domain is DVKVTQSSRYLVKRTGEKVFLECVQDMDHENMFWYRQDPGLGLRLIYFSYDVKMKEKGDIPEGYSVSREKKERFSLILESASTNQTSMYLCASSSGTYQPQHFGDGTRLSIL.

The genes are TRBV7-9 and TRBJ2-7; the match to TRBD1 covers 7 bases. V was clipped by 4 bases and J by 6 bases; unmatched bases: 3. The CDR3 is 12 amino acids. Looked up from germline, CDR1 is SEHNR and CDR2 is FQNEAQ (reference sequence). The CDR3 nucleotides are TGTGCCAGCAGCTCGACAGGGCCCGAGCAGTACTTC. It specifies CASSSTGPEQYF.

The chain uses TRBV24-1 and TRBJ2-1; possibly TRBD2 for D (5 bases). The length of the CDR3 is 16 residues. Trimming took off 4 bases at V and 3 bases at J, with 15 bases between the two ends. Germline CDR1 and CDR2: KGHDR and SFDVKD. DNA for the CDR3: TGTGCCACCAGTGACCGGAGCGGTGTGGTCTACAATGAGCAGTTCTTC. Translating gives CATSDRSGVVYNEQFF.

This clone was observed once. The chain links TRBV6-5 to TRBJ2-7, with D possibly being TRBD1 or TRBD2 (5 bases each). The CDR3 totals 15 residues. The V gene lost 6 bases and the J gene lost 0 bases, with 15 bases spanning the gap. Germline loops: CDR1 MNHEY, CDR2 SVGAGI. Here the CDR3 reads CASSRGRESSYEQYF. In nucleotides, the CDR3 is TGTGCCAGCAGCCGGGGACGGGAAAGCTCCTACGAGCAGTACTTC.

The chain links TRBV15 to TRBJ2-1, with TRBD1 as a possible D gene (6 bases). Germline V CDR1 and CDR2: LNHNV, YYDKDF (reference sequence). V lost 8 bases and J 0 bases, leaving 11 bases between the germline ends. The CDR3 has 14 amino acids. CDR3: CATLDSSSYNEQFF. CDR3 in DNA: TGTGCCACCTTGGACAGCAGCTCCTACAATGAGCAGTTCTTC. Complete variable domain (other parts from reference TRBV15 and TRBJ2-1): DAMVIQNPRYQVTQFGKPVTLSCSQTLNHNVMYWYQQKSSQAPKLLFHYYDKDFNNEADTPDNFQSRRPNTSFCFLDIRSPGLGDTAMYLCATLDSSSYNEQFFGPGTRLTVL.

This sequence joins TRBV12-5 and TRBJ2-2, with a tentative D call TRBD2 (6 bases). Looked up from germline, CDR1 is LGHNT and CDR2 is FRNRAP. Between the trimmed V and J ends, which lost 6 bases and 6 bases, there was a span of 11 bases. CDR3 length: 13 residues. For the CDR3, the DNA is TGTGCTAGTGGGGAGGGGTTCGCCGGGGAGCTGTTTTTT. This translates into CASGEGFAGELFF.